The clone carrying this TCR beta chain showed up many times. A junction boundary mismatches the germline segment, possibly from a read error. Sample time point: after trial treatment. Treatment defined: LDRT plus nivolumab, ipilimumab, low-dose cyclophosphamide and aspirin (RACIN trial). Low-dose radiotherapy and low-dose cyclophosphamide, together with aspirin, ipilimumab and nivolumab, were given to donors. This record belongs to a study of low-dose radiotherapy and immunotherapy resistance in tumors. Study in general: With 1 Gy per fraction every two weeks, Cohort 2 accumulated 13 Gy across 26 weeks. Aspirin was taken orally at 300 mg daily by patients, and this continued for four cycles from cycle 1 day 1.

Gene-specific TRAV and TRBV primers were used for first-strand cDNA, covering alpha and beta chains. The TCRs were subjected to amplification over roughly 20 PCR cycles employing a constant-region primer in conjunction with a V-primer adapter. A single record per CDR3 protein comes from TCRdb applying MiXCR to the reads. The data show about 30,000 distinct CDR3 sequences, under 55% seen once. The sequence was obtained from a male donor with gallbladder cancer. Source: PBMCs, taken after low-dose radiotherapy plus immunotherapy.

CDR3 nucleotides: TGTGCCAGCAGTTTGGGGGATACGCAGTATTTT. Its protein is CASSLGDTQYF. The chain recombines TRBV5-1 with TRBJ2-3, with unresolved D. From germline, CDR1 is SGHRS and CDR2 YFSETQ. CDR3 size: 11 residues.